This T cell receptor (beta chain) was retrieved from a study of T cell responses to AZD1222 COVID-19 vaccine. Study details: Pooling covered second doses at about 4 or about 12 weeks. Study outcomes and limitations: The CD4 TCRs associated with vaccination extended across spike and predominated at 160-218 and 743-854. Donors in the cohort were predominantly white British and more often female, and clonal diversity was possibly underestimated.

Concerning this clone: Its antigen is undetermined.

Germline lookup yields CDR1 MDHEN and CDR2 SYDVKM. The CDR3 is made up of 15 amino acids. The V gene end was trimmed by 5 bases and the J gene end by 7 bases; junction bases not matched to a gene: 9. Repertoires were generated with immunoSEQ multiplex PCR, while TCRdb's copy carries only in-frame clones and drops some. The table shows about 160,000 clones, with 80% to 95% occurring only once. This receptor was identified in an adult in good health. The rearrangement uses TRBV28 and TRBJ2-7; 12 bases fit TRBD2. This specimen was peripheral blood, taken on day 0 of AZD1222 vaccination. The CDR3 DNA is TGTGCCAGCAGTCCTAGCGGGAGGGCCTCAGGGGAGCAGTACTTC. Amino acid sequence: CASSPSGRASGEQYF. Full variable domain (rest looked up from reference TRBV28 and TRBJ2-7): DVKVTQSSRYLVKRTGEKVFLECVQDMDHENMFWYRQDPGLGLRLIYFSYDVKMKEKGDIPEGYSVSREKKERFSLILESASTNQTSMYLCASSPSGRASGEQYFGPGTRLTVT.